This T cell receptor (beta chain) was found in a study of blood T cells in healthy people across ages. The study's findings and limits: The diversity estimates, figures obtained from one million T cells, were considered underestimates.

V lost 3 bases and J lost 3, with 12 bases in between. This CDR3 has 15 residues. Germline-derived CDR1 and CDR2 are MNHEY and SMNVEV (reference sequence). Every donor contributed about 10 milliliters of peripheral blood by blood draw. Note on this clonotype: Its antigen is still unknown.

The authors ran a second PCR of about 7 to 12 cycles using a sample-barcoded 5' primer and a J-beta primer mix. Unique molecular identifiers of 12 random nucleotides labeled each cDNA. Each sample provided no less than 2.5 million CDR3-containing paired-end reads. TCRdb passed the 5' RACE reads through MiXCR, listing each CDR3 protein once. The sample has fewer than 2 million distinct CDR3 sequences, around 42% seen once; the top ten hold more than 20%. V is TRBV27 and J is TRBJ1-5, with TRBD1 as a possible D gene (5 bases). The sample comprised blood. The receptor comes from a human donor in good health. In nucleotides, the CDR3 is TGTGCCAGCAGTTTCTTTCAGGGTCCCAATCAGCCCCAGCATTTT. Protein: CASSFFQGPNQPQHF.